The clone carrying this T cell receptor beta chain was seen a single time. Its antigen is unknown. Having been cultured for around ten days, the cells underwent CD4+ T cell isolation. Each person got two doses of an mRNA SARS-CoV-2 vaccine, BNT162b2 or mRNA-1273. Replacing half the medium with IL-2 medium was done on days 3 and 7. The data derive from a study of vaccination effects on CD4 cells after COVID-19. Study-wide background: The second dose preceded post-vaccine samples by a median of 72 days.

The germline V gene has CDR1 MNHNS and CDR2 SASEGT. This CDR3 is 15 amino acids long. V lost 2 bases and J 0 bases, leaving 9 bases between the germline ends. Clones were sequenced by immunoSEQ multiplex PCR, and TCRdb holds only the in-frame ones, with some missing. The table records more than 35,000 clones, 65% to 80% of them present only once. This TCR was recovered from a human donor who received a COVID-19 vaccine. The V call is TRBV6-1, the J call TRBJ2-3, with D possibly being TRBD2 (5 bases). The sample consisted of CD4+ T cells from PBMCs cultured without peptide, taken after COVID-19 vaccination. The CDR3, as DNA: TGTGCCAGCAGTGAATTTCGGGGAAGCACAGATACGCAGTATTTT. The encoded protein is CASSEFRGSTDTQYF.